This TCR beta chain was sequenced for a study of cytomegalovirus exposure and HLA in healthy donors. PCR amplification relied on 60 Vbeta primers (plus 13 Jbeta primers). The method was immunoSEQ multiplex PCR; TCRdb's version includes in-frame clones alone and lacks a portion of them. The profile shows 100,000 to 150,000 clones, roughly 66% of them singletons. With V trimmed by 6 bases and J by 2 bases, 8 bases remained unmatched. This CDR3 has 17 amino acids. The germline CDR1 and CDR2 sequences are SNHLY and FYNNEI. The rearrangement joins TRBV2 to TRBJ1-5; 12 positions agree with TRBD1. The sequenced sample consisted of PBMCs. This sequence was found in a man in his sixties in good health and CMV-seropositive. The CDR3 spells CASSAGTGGKGNQPQHF. For the CDR3, the DNA is TGTGCCAGCAGCGCCGGGACAGGGGGCAAGGGCAATCAGCCCCAGCATTTT.